This TCR beta chain emerged from a study of blood T cell repertoires in COVID-19. Study details: Sites in the United States, Italy and Spain provided acute and convalescent COVID-19 samples.

The CDR3 runs 17 residues. V shed 2 bases and J 6 bases; nucleotides not matched to a gene: 8. The V gene's germline CDR1 is KGHDR and CDR2 SFDVKD. Only in-frame clones appear in the TCRdb table, and some are missing; sequencing was by immunoSEQ multiplex PCR. Here the sample spans over 130,000 clones, about 80% being singletons. The chain carries TRBV24-1 and TRBJ2-2; TRBD1 agrees at 10 bases. This clonotype was obtained from a woman in her sixties or seventies with acute or convalescent COVID-19. Sequencing was carried out using peripheral blood. The CDR3 sequence: CATSDSRTGGVPGELFF. The CDR3 DNA sequence: TGTGCCACCAGTGATTCCAGGACAGGGGGGGTCCCCGGGGAGCTGTTTTTT.